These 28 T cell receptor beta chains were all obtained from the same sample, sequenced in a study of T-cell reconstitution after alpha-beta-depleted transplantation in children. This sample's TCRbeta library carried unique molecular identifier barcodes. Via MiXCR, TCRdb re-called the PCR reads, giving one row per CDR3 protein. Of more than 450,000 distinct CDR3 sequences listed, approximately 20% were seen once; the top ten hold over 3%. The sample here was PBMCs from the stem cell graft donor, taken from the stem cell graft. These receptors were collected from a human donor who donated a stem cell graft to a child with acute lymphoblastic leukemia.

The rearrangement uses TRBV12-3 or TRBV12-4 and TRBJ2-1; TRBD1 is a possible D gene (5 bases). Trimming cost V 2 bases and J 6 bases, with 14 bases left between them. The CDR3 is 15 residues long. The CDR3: CASSLLAGHGNEQFF. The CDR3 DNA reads TGTGCCAGCAGTTTATTGGCAGGACATGGCAATGAGCAGTTCTTC.

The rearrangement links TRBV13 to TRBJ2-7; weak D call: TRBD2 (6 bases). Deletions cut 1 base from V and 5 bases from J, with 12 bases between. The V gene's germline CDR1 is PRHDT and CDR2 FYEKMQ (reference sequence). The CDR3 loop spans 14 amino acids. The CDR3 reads CASSLAGRGHEQYF. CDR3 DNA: TGTGCCAGCAGCTTAGCCGGGAGAGGCCACGAGCAGTACTTC.

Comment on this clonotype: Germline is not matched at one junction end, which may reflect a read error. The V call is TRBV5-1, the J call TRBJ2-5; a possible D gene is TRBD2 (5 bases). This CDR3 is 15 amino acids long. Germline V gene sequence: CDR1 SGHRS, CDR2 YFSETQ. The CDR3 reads CASSFVGRLGEPQYF. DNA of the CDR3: TGCGCCAGCAGCTTTGTCGGCAGGCTGGGAGAGCCCCAGTACTTC.

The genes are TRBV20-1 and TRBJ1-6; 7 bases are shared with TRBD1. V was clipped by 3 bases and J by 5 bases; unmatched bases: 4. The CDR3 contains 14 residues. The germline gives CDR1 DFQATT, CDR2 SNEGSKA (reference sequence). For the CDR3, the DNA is TGCAGTGCTAGCCCGGGACAGAATAATTCACCCCTCCACTTT. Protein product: CSASPGQNNSPLHF.

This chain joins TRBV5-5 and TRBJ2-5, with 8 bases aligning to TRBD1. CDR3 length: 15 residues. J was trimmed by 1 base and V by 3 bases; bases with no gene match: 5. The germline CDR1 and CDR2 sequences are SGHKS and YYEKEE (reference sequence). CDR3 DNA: TGTGCCAGCAGCTCGGGACAGGTAGCCCAAGAGACCCAGTACTTC. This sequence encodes CASSSGQVAQETQYF.

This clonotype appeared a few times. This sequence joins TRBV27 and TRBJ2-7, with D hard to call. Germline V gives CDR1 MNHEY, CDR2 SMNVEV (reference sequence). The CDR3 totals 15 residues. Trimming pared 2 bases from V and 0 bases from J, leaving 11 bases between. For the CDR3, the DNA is TGTGCCAGCAGTTTAGTAGCCAGGACCTCCTACGAGCAGTACTTC. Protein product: CASSLVARTSYEQYF.

The CDR3 sequence: CASSPLSTGSTDTQYF. The CDR3 coding sequence is TGTGCCAGCTCACCACTCTCTACGGGTAGCACAGATACGCAGTATTTT. The chain joins TRBV18 to TRBJ2-3; unclear D gene. CDR3 length: 16 amino acids. V was trimmed by 1 base and J by 0 bases, leaving 11 bases between them. Looked up from germline, CDR1 is KGHSH and CDR2 is LQKENI.

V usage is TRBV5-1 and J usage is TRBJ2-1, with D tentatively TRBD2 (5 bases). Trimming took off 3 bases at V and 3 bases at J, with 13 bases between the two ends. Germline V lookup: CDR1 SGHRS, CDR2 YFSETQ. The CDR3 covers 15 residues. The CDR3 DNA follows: TGCGCCAGCAGCTATCGGGGTGAATTCTACAATGAGCAGTTCTTC. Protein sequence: CASSYRGEFYNEQFF.

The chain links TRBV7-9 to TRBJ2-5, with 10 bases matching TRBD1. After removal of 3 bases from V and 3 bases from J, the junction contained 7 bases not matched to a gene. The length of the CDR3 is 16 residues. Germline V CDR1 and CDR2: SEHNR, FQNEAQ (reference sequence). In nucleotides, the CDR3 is TGTGCCAGCAGCTTCGGGACAGGGGTTGGGGAAGAGACCCAGTACTTC. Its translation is CASSFGTGVGEETQYF.

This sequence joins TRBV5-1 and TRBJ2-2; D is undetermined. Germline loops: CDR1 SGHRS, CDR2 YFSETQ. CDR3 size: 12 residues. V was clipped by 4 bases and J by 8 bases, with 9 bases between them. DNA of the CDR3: TGCGCCAGCAGCCCTGAGAATGGGGAGCTGTTTTTT. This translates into CASSPENGELFF. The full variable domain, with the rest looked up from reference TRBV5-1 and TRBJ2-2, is KAGVTQTPRYLIKTRGQQVTLSCSPISGHRSVSWYQQTPGQGLQFLFEYFSETQRNKGNFPGRFSGRQFSNSRSEMNVSTLELGDSALYLCASSPENGELFFGEGSRLTVL.

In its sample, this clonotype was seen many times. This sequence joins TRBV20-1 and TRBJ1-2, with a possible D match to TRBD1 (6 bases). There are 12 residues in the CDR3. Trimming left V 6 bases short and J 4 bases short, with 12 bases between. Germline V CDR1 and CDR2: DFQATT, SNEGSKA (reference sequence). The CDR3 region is CSAPEGVYGYTF. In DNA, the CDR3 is TGCAGTGCCCCCGAGGGGGTCTATGGCTACACCTTC.

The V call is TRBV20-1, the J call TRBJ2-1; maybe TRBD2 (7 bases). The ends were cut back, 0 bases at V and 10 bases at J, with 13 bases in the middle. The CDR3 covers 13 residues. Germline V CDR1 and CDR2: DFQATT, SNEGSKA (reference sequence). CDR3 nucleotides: TGCAGTGCTAGAGATCTCTCGGGGGGCGAGCAGTTCTTC. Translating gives CSARDLSGGEQFF.

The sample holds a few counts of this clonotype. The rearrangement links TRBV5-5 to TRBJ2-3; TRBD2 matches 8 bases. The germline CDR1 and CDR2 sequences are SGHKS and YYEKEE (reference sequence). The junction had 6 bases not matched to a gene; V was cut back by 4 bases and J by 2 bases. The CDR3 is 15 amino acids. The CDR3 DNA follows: TGTGCCAGCAGCGTTAGCGGGACCGCCACAGATACGCAGTATTTT. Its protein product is CASSVSGTATDTQYF.

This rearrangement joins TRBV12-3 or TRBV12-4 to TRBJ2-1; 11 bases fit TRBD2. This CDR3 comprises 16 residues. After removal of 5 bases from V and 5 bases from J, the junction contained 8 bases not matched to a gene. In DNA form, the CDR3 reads TGTGCCAGCAGTATGAATCTAGCGGGAGGCCACAATGAGCAGTTCTTC. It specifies CASSMNLAGGHNEQFF.

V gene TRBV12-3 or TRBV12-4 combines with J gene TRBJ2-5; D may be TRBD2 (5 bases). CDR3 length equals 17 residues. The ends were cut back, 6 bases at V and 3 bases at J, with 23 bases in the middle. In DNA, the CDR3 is TGTGCCAGCAGCCGCACCGAGCTAGCCTCAGAGGAAGAGACCCAGTACTTC. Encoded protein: CASSRTELASEEETQYF.

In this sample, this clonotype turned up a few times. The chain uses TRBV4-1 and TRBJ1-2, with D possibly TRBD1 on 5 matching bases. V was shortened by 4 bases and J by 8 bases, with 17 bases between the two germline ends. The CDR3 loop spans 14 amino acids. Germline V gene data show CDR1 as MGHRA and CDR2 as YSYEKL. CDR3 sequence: CASSLGTASGGYTF. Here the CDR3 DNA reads TGCGCCAGCAGCCTGGGGACCGCCTCGGGGGGCTACACCTTC.

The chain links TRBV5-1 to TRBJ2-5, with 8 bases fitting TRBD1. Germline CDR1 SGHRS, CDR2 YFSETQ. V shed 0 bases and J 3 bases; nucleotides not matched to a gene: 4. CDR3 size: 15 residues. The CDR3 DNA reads TGCGCCAGCAGCTTGGGTACAGGGGGTAAAGAGACCCAGTACTTC. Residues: CASSLGTGGKETQYF.

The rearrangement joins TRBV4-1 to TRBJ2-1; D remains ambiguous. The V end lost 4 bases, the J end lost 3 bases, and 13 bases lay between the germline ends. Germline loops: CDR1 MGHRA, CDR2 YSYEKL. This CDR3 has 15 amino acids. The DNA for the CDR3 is TGCGCCAGCAGCCTTTTTTCCAGGAACTACAATGAGCAGTTCTTC. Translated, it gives CASSLFSRNYNEQFF.

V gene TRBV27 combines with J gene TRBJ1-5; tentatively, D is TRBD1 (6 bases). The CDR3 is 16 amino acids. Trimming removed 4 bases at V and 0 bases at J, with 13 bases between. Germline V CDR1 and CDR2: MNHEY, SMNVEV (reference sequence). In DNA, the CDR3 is TGTGCCAGCAGTTCCCTAGGGGGTAGTAGCAATCAGCCCCAGCATTTT. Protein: CASSSLGGSSNQPQHF.

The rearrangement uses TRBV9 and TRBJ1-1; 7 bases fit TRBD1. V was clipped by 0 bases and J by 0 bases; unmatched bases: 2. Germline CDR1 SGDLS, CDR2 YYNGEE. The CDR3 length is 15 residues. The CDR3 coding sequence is TGTGCCAGCAGCGTAGTGGGGACAGTGAACACTGAAGCTTTCTTT. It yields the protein CASSVVGTVNTEAFF.

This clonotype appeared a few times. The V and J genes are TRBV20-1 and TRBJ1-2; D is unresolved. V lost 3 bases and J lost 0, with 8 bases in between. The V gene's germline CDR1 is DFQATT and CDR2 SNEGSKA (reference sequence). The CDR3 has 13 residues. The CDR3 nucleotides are TGCAGTGCTAGTAACCGGTCTAACTATGGCTACACCTTC. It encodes CSASNRSNYGYTF.

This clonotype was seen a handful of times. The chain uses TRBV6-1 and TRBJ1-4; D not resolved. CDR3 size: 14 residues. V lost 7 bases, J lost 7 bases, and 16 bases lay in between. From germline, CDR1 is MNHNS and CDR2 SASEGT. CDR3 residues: CASNHARTPEKLFF. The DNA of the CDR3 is TGTGCCAGCAACCACGCCCGGACGCCTGAAAAACTGTTTTTT.

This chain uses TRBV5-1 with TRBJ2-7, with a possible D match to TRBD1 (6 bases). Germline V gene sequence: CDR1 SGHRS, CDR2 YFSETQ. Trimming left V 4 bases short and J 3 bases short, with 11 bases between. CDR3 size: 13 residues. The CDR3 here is CASSRTVFYEQYF. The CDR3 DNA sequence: TGCGCCAGCAGCCGGACAGTTTTCTACGAGCAGTACTTC.

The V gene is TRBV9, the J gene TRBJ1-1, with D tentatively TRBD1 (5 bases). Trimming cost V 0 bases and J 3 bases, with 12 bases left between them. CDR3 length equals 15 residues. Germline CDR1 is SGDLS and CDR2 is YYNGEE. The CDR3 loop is CASSVGGRVDTEAFF. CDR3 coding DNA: TGTGCCAGCAGCGTAGGAGGCAGGGTAGACACTGAAGCTTTCTTT.

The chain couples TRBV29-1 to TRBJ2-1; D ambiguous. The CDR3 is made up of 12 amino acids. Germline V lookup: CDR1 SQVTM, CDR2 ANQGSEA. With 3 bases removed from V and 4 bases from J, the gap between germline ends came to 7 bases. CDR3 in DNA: TGCAGCGTTGAGAGCAGGTACAATGAGCAGTTCTTC. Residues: CSVESRYNEQFF.

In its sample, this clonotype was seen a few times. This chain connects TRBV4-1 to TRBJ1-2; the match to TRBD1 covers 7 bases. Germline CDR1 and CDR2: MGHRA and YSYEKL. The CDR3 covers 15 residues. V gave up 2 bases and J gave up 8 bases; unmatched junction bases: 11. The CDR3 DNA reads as TGCGCCAGCAGCCAAAGGGGTGGGACAGCGGGGGGCTACACCTTC. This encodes CASSQRGGTAGGYTF.

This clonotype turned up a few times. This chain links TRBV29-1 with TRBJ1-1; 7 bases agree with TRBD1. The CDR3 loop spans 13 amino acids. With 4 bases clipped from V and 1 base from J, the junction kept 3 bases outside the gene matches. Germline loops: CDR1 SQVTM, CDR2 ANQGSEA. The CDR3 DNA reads TGCAGCGTTGGTGACAGGGCGAACACTGAAGCTTTCTTT. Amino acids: CSVGDRANTEAFF.

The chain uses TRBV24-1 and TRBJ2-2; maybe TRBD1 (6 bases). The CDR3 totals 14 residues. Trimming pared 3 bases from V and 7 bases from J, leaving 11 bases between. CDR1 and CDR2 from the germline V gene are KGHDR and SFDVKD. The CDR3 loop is CATSDRTVDGELFF. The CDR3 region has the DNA TGTGCCACCAGTGATCGGACAGTAGACGGGGAGCTGTTTTTT.